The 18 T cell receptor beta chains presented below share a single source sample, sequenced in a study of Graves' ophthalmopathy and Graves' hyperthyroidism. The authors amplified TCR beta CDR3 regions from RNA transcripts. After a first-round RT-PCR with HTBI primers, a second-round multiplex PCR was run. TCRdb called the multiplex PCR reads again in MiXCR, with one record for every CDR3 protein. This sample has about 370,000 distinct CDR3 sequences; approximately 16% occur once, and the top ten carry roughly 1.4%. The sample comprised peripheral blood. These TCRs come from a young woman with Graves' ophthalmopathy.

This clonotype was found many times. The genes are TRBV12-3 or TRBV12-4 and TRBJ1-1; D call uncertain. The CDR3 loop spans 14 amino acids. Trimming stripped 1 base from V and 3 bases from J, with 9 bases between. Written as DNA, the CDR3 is TGTGCCAGCAGTTTAGACAACTCGGACACTGAAGCTTTCTTT. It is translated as CASSLDNSDTEAFF.

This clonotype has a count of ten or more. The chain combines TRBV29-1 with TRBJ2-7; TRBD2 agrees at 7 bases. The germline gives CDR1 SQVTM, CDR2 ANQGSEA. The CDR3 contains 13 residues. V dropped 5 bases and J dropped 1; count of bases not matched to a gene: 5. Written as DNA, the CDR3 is TGCAGCGTTTTCGAGGGAGGGTCCTACGAGCAGTACTTC. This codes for CSVFEGGSYEQYF.

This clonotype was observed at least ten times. The CDR3 sequence is CASSAWETGEETQYF. CDR3 DNA sequence: TGTGCCAGCAGCGCCTGGGAGACAGGGGAAGAGACCCAGTACTTC. The gene calls are TRBV12-3 or TRBV12-4 and TRBJ2-5; 8 nucleotides line up with TRBD1. Trimming at V came to 6 bases and at J to 3 bases, leaving 9 bases not matched to a gene. This CDR3 comprises 15 residues.

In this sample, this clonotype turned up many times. As DNA, the CDR3 is TGTGCCAGCTCCCCGGGACAGGGGGCTGGCGGCTACACCTTC. Translation: CASSPGQGAGGYTF. The rearrangement joins TRBV11-2 to TRBJ1-2; 12 bases line up with TRBD1. Germline trimming cut 8 bases from V and 8 bases from J; bases unmatched to any gene: 9. Per the germline V gene, CDR1 is SGHAT and CDR2 is FQNNGV. There are 14 residues in the CDR3.

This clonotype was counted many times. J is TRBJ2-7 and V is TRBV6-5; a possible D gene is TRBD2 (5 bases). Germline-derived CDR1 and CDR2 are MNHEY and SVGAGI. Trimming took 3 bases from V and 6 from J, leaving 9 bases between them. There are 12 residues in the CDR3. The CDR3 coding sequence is TGTGCCAGCAGTTATGTGGACTCCGAGCAGTACTTC. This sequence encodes CASSYVDSEQYF.

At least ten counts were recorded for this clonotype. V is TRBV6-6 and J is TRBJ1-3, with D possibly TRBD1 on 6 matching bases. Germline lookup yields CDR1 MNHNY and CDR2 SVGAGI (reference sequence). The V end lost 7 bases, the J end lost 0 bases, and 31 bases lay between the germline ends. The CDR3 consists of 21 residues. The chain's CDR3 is CASTTEGQTVTLLNSGNTIYF. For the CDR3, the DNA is TGTGCCAGCACAACCGAAGGACAGACCGTTACATTACTCAACTCTGGAAACACCATATATTTT.

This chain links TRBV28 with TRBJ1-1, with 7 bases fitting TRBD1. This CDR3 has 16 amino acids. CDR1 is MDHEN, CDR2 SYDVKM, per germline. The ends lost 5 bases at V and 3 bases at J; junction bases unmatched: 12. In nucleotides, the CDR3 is TGTGCCAGCAGTCCTCCCTTTGGAGGGGGCTACACTGAAGCTTTCTTT. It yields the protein CASSPPFGGGYTEAFF. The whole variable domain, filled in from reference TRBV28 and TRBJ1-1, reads DVKVTQSSRYLVKRTGEKVFLECVQDMDHENMFWYRQDPGLGLRLIYFSYDVKMKEKGDIPEGYSVSREKKERFSLILESASTNQTSMYLCASSPPFGGGYTEAFFGQGTRLTVV.

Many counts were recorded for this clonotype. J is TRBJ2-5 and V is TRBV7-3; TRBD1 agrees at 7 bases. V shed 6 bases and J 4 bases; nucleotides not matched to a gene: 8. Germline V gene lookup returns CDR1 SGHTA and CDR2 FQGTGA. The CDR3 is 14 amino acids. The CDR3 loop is CASSLRGRGETQYF. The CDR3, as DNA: TGTGCCAGCAGTCTTAGGGGGCGTGGAGAGACCCAGTACTTC.

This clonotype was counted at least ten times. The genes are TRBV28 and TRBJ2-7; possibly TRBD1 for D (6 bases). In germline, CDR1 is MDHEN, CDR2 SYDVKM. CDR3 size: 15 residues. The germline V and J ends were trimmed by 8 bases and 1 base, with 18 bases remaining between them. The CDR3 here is CASGPGPRGSYEQYF. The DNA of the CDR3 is TGTGCCAGCGGACCCGGGCCGAGGGGGTCCTACGAGCAGTACTTC.

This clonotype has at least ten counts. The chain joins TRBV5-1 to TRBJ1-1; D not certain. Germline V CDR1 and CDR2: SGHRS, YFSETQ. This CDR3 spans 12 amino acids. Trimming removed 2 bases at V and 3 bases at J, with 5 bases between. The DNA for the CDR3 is TGCGCCAGCAGCTTTTTGGACACTGAAGCTTTCTTT. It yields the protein CASSFLDTEAFF.

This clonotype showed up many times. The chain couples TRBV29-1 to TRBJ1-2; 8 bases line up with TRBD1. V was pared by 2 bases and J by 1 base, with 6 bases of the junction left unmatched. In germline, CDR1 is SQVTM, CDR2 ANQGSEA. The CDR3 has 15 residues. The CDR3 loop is CSVELDRVGNYGYTF. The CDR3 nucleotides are TGCAGCGTTGAACTGGACAGGGTTGGTAACTATGGCTACACCTTC. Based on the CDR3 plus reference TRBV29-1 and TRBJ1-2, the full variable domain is SAVISQKPSRDICQRGTSLTIQCQVDSQVTMMFWYRQQPGQSLTLIATANQGSEATYESGFVIDKFPISRPNLTFSTLTVSNMSPEDSSIYLCSVELDRVGNYGYTFGSGTRLTVV.

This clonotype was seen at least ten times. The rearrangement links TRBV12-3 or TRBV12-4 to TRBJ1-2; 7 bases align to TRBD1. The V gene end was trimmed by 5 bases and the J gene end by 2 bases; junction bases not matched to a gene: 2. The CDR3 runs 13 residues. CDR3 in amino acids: CASSADRNYGYTF. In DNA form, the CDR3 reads TGTGCCAGCAGTGCGGACAGGAACTATGGCTACACCTTC.

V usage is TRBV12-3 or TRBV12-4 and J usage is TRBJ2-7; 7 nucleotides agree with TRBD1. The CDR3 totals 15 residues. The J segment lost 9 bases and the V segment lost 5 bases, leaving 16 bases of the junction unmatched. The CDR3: CASSPPGQMRAGQYF. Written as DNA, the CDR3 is TGTGCCAGCAGTCCGCCGGGACAGATGAGGGCAGGGCAGTACTTC.

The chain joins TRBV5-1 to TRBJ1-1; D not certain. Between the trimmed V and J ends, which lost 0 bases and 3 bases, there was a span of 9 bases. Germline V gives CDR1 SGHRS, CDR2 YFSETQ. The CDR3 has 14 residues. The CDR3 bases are TGCGCCAGCAGCTTGGCCGGTGAGTACACTGAAGCTTTCTTT. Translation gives CASSLAGEYTEAFF.

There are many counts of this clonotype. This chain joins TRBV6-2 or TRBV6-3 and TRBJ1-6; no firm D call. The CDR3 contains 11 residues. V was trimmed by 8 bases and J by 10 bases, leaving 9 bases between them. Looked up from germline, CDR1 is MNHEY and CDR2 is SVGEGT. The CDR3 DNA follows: TGTGCCAGCTCACGTAACTCACCCCTCCACTTT. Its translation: CASSRNSPLHF.

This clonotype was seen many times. The CDR3 nucleotides are TGCAGTGCTCGGACATCGCCTCTAGCCAAAAACATTCAGTACTTC. It is translated as CSARTSPLAKNIQYF. The chain links TRBV20-1 to TRBJ2-4; maybe TRBD1 (5 bases). This CDR3 is 15 amino acids long. Germline CDR1 is DFQATT and CDR2 is SNEGSKA (reference sequence). V was shortened by 5 bases and J by 0 bases, with 14 bases between the two germline ends.

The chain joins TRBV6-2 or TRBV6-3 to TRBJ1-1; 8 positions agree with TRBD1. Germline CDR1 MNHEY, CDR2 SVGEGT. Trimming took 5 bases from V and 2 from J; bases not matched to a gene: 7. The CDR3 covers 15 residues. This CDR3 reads CASSNGQGGNTEAFF. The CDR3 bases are TGTGCCAGCAGTAACGGACAGGGAGGAAACACTGAAGCTTTCTTT.

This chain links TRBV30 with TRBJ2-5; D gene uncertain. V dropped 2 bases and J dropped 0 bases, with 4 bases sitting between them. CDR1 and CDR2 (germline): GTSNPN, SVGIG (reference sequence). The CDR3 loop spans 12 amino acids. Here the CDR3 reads CAWSIDQETQYF. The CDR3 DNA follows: TGTGCCTGGAGTATAGACCAAGAGACCCAGTACTTC.